This T cell receptor (beta chain) was sequenced in a study of technical replicates of blood from a few donors. The CDR3 consists of 15 residues. CDR1 is LGHNA, CDR2 YNFKEQ, per germline. The ends lost 0 bases at V and 4 bases at J; junction bases unmatched: 4. The repertoire was sequenced with immunoSEQ multiplex PCR; TCRdb's copy has only in-frame clones and lacks some. The repertoire holds roughly 100,000 clones, with 90% to 97% as singletons. The rearrangement links TRBV4-2 to TRBJ2-3, with TRBD1 matching over 7 bases. This sequence originates from a human donor in good health. Sequencing was done on a sample of T cells isolated from PBMCs. CDR3 sequence reads: CASSQERQGSDTQYF. Here the CDR3 DNA reads TGTGCCAGCAGCCAAGAGAGACAGGGCTCAGATACGCAGTATTTT.